The clone carrying this T cell receptor beta chain was detected a few times. This specimen comes from a study of blood T cell repertoires in COVID-19. Study overall: The United States, Italy and Spain were the sources of the acute and convalescent COVID-19 samples. Sources were T cells, B-cell-depleted T cells, or PBMCs; the material itself was cDNA or gDNA.

This CDR3 has 14 amino acids. The germline CDR1 and CDR2 sequences are MDHEN and SYDVKM. With 5 bases removed from V and 0 bases from J, the gap between germline ends came to 8 bases. Per the original data handling: Reference gene primer amplification in the assay estimated nucleated cell counts. Profiling relied on immunoSEQ multiplex PCR, and the TCRdb table lists in-frame clones only, not all of them. V, J and clone size are taken as reported in that table, and D and trimming were inferred from the DNA itself. The data hold about 120,000 clones, with 70% to 80% observed a single time. The sample was peripheral blood. The TCR sequence derives from a human donor in a cohort sampled during active COVID-19. This sequence joins TRBV28 and TRBJ2-1; D gene unclear. For the CDR3, the DNA is TGTGCCAGCAGTCCCACTGTCTCCTACAATGAGCAGTTCTTC. This encodes CASSPTVSYNEQFF.